This TCR beta chain was sequenced in a study of OX40 agonist ivuxolimab in advanced cancers. For the study in its entirety: Ivuxolimab was a fully human IgG2 agonistic monoclonal antibody targeting the costimulatory receptor OX40 (CD134). Intravenous ivuxolimab was administered to patients every 2 weeks at six dose levels: 0.01, 0.1, 0.3, 1.5, 3 and 10 mg/kg. Of the roughly 51 patients in dose escalation, some 20 had hepatocellular carcinoma, roughly 15 had melanoma, 9 had renal cell carcinoma and 9 had head and neck cancer. A male proportion of 75% to 85% and a mean age of roughly 58 years, ranging from roughly 20 to 80, were recorded for the dose-escalation cohort. Patients were allowed to have had prior anti-PD-1, anti-PD-L1 or anti-CTLA-4 therapy, and 30% to 40% of the dose-escalation patients had been treated with checkpoint inhibitors. Partial responses occurred in three dose-escalation patients: two with cutaneous melanoma and one with hepatocellular carcinoma. Peripheral TCRbeta sequencing aimed to test whether ivuxolimab altered TCR sequence diversity and caused clonal T-cell expansion. The paper describes the monotherapy dose-escalation part (N of about 52 patients) of the phase I trial of ivuxolimab. Beyond this particular receptor, the publication reports: On average, CD8+ T cells showed more expanded clones than CD4+ T cells after ivuxolimab. The antigen specificity of the peripheral T cells that underwent clonal expansion was not determined. Clonal expansion of both CD4+ and CD8+ blood T cells was observed from baseline to week 6 at doses 0.1 to 3.0 mg/kg. In the 0.1-3.0 mg/kg groups, partial responders were among the patients with the lowest normalized peripheral clonal expansion, particularly in CD8+ T cells. Low levels of normalized T-cell clonal expansion were also seen in some patients who did not respond.

The cysteine opens and the phenylalanine closes a CDR3 of 15 amino acids. Kept here is only the CDR3 DNA, which spans 45 bases and is read in frame from base 1. Trimming takes 6 bases off V and 4 bases off J; junction bases not matched to a gene: 10. Via the germline V gene (reference sequence), CDR1 is MNHEY and CDR2 SMNVEV. The trial excluded patients who had a history of autoimmune disease or who were on systemic immunosuppression. Peripheral blood for TCR sequencing was collected from all dose cohorts at baseline, on cycle 4 day 1, and on cycle 7 day 1. Samples came from an open-label, multicenter, first-in-human phase I dose-escalation trial of ivuxolimab. Adults with locally advanced or metastatic melanoma, renal cell carcinoma, hepatocellular carcinoma or head and neck squamous cell carcinoma were enrolled in the trial. Before TCR sequencing, CD4+ T cells and CD8+ T cells from peripheral blood were sorted into separate populations.

In regard to this clone: No cognate antigen has been identified for it. Per-base qualities were not stored, and no clone one base away is much larger.

Genomic DNA was extracted from sorted cells for sequencing of the TCRbeta CDR3 region. TCRbeta CDR3 regions were sequenced using the immunoSEQ Assay. TCRdb's version of the immuneACCESS table is confined to in-frame rearrangements and falls short of the full clone set. An unresolved V gene accounts for under half of the shortfall where checked; the remainder is of unknown origin. In this sample the table shows tens of thousands of clones, 75% to 95% of which occur a single time. More than 55% of the sample goes to the ten largest clones. This material consisted of CD4+ or CD8+ T cells sorted from blood, taken in a trial of the OX40 agonist ivuxolimab. The chain employs TRBV27 and TRBJ2-3; 7 junctional bases match TRBD2. This sequence was found in an adult with an advanced solid tumor such as melanoma, head and neck, liver or kidney cancer. The DNA sequence is given as TGTGCCAGCAGCCCGGGACTAAGGTCGGCAGATACGCAGTATTTT. Its protein reads: CASSPGLRSADTQYF.